Listed below are T cell receptor beta chains from one sample, sequenced in a study of blood T cell repertoires in COVID-19. TCRdb's copy holds only in-frame clones and misses some; the assay was immunoSEQ multiplex PCR. The sample lists more than 200,000 clones; approximately 90% were seen once. The specimen sequenced was peripheral blood. The receptor set was obtained from a man in his 70s with acute or convalescent COVID-19. CDR3s include the opening cysteine and the closing phenylalanine or tryptophan. A D gene is named only where the DNA matches it firmly. The size of a clone is reported for some rows only, either as once, few or many, or as a class for expanded clones.

v_gene: TRBV9; abundance: .; j_gene: TRBJ2-1; d_gene: TRBD2; CDR3nt: TGTGCCAGCAGCGTAGACGGCGGGAGATATAAGGGTGAGCAGTTCTTC; CDR3aa: CASSVDGGRYKGEQFF
v_gene: TRBV2; abundance: .; j_gene: TRBJ1-2; d_gene: .; CDR3nt: TGTGCCAGCAGTGTACGTGGGTGGGGAGGGTATGGCTACACCTTC; CDR3aa: CASSVRGWGGYGYTF
v_gene: TRBV15; abundance: once; j_gene: TRBJ2-1; d_gene: .; CDR3nt: TGTGCCACCAGCTCTGGTCGGCTAGCGAAGGATGAGCAGTTCTTC; CDR3aa: CATSSGRLAKDEQFF
v_gene: TRBV7-9; abundance: .; j_gene: TRBJ1-1; d_gene: .; CDR3nt: TGTGCCAGCAGCCCACGGACAGACTCTGAAGCTTTCTTT; CDR3aa: CASSPRTDSEAFF
v_gene: TRBV3-1/TRBV3-2; abundance: .; j_gene: TRBJ1-6; d_gene: .; CDR3nt: TGTGCCAGCAGCCAGGGGCGCTCACCCCTCCACTTT; CDR3aa: CASSQGRSPLHF
v_gene: TRBV25-1; abundance: once; j_gene: TRBJ2-6; d_gene: .; CDR3nt: TGTGCCAGCAGTGCCCGGGGTGCTGGGGCCAACGTCCTGACTTTC; CDR3aa: CASSARGAGANVLTF
v_gene: TRBV18; abundance: .; j_gene: TRBJ2-5; d_gene: TRBD1; CDR3nt: TGTGCCAGCTCACCACTTGGGACAGGGTTCCAAGAGACCCAGTACTTC; CDR3aa: CASSPLGTGFQETQYF
v_gene: TRBV5-1; abundance: once; j_gene: TRBJ2-2; d_gene: TRBD2; CDR3nt: TGCGCCAGCAGTTCGGGACTAGCGGGGGGAAACACCGGGGAGCTGTTTTTT; CDR3aa: CASSSGLAGGNTGELFF
v_gene: TRBV19; abundance: .; j_gene: TRBJ1-2; d_gene: .; CDR3nt: TGTGCCAGTAGTTCTTCGACAGCATTCTATGGCTACACCTTC; CDR3aa: CASSSSTAFYGYTF
v_gene: TRBV5-4; abundance: .; j_gene: TRBJ2-1; d_gene: TRBD2; CDR3nt: TGTGCCAGCAGCTCAGTAGCGGGAGGGCCGGGACTGTTCTTC; CDR3aa: CASSSVAGGPGLFF
v_gene: TRBV24-1; abundance: .; j_gene: TRBJ2-7; d_gene: TRBD1; CDR3nt: TGTGCCACAGCCGGGACAGGGGGTTGGAACGAGCAGTACTTC; CDR3aa: CATAGTGGWNEQYF
v_gene: TRBV2; abundance: .; j_gene: TRBJ1-1; d_gene: .; CDR3nt: TGTGCCAGCACCCAGAACAGGTTATTGAACACTGAAGCTTTCTTT; CDR3aa: CASTQNRLLNTEAFF
v_gene: TRBV27; abundance: .; j_gene: TRBJ1-2; d_gene: TRBD1; CDR3nt: TGTGCCAGCAGTTTTGGACAGGGACGGTCGAACTATGGCTACACCTTC; CDR3aa: CASSFGQGRSNYGYTF
v_gene: TRBV28; abundance: .; j_gene: TRBJ2-2; d_gene: TRBD1; CDR3nt: TGTGCCAGCAGTTTCGCCCAGGGGACAGCCGGGGAGCTGTTTTTT; CDR3aa: CASSFAQGTAGELFF
v_gene: TRBV4-1; abundance: .; j_gene: TRBJ1-2; d_gene: TRBD1; CDR3nt: TGCGCCAGCAGCCAAGTAGGTGAGGGCAGGGGGCCCGTGGGCTACACCTTC; CDR3aa: CASSQVGEGRGPVGYTF
v_gene: TRBV18; abundance: .; j_gene: TRBJ2-7; d_gene: .; CDR3nt: TGTGCCAGCTCAAACCGGGACACCGGAACCTACGAGCAGTACTTC; CDR3aa: CASSNRDTGTYEQYF
v_gene: TRBV29-1; abundance: .; j_gene: TRBJ1-2; d_gene: .; CDR3nt: TGCAGCGCCCGGGGGAGCGGCGTTGGGCTCTATGGCTACACCTTC; CDR3aa: CSARGSGVGLYGYTF
v_gene: TRBV3-1/TRBV3-2; abundance: .; j_gene: TRBJ2-7; d_gene: .; CDR3nt: TGTGCCAGCAGCCAATCCGGCGAGCAGTACTTC; CDR3aa: CASSQSGEQYF
v_gene: TRBV18; abundance: .; j_gene: TRBJ1-2; d_gene: TRBD1; CDR3nt: TGTGCCAGCTCACCGGGACAGAGCTATGGCTACACCTTC; CDR3aa: CASSPGQSYGYTF
v_gene: TRBV9; abundance: once; j_gene: TRBJ2-3; d_gene: TRBD1; CDR3nt: TGTGCCAGCAGCGTAGAGGGACAGGGGTTCAGCACAGATACGCAGTATTTT; CDR3aa: CASSVEGQGFSTDTQYF
v_gene: TRBV7-2; abundance: .; j_gene: TRBJ2-7; d_gene: TRBD1; CDR3nt: TGTGCCAGCAGCTCTAGGGGGCTACTCTACGAGCAGTACTTC; CDR3aa: CASSSRGLLYEQYF
v_gene: TRBV29-1; abundance: .; j_gene: TRBJ1-2; d_gene: .; CDR3nt: TGCAGCGTTGGAGAGGGGGGGCCCTATGGCTACACCTTC; CDR3aa: CSVGEGGPYGYTF
v_gene: TRBV18; abundance: .; j_gene: TRBJ2-2; d_gene: TRBD1; CDR3nt: TGTGCCAGCTCACCAGCGAACAGGGGAAACACCGGGGAGCTGTTTTTT; CDR3aa: CASSPANRGNTGELFF
v_gene: TRBV5-4; abundance: once; j_gene: TRBJ2-1; d_gene: TRBD2; CDR3nt: TGTGCCAGCAGCCCTGGGACTAGCGGGAGACAGGATGAGCAGTTCTTC; CDR3aa: CASSPGTSGRQDEQFF